This passage covers 3 T cell receptor beta chains from one sample sequenced in a study of blood T cells in healthy people across ages (dated by TCRdb to the mid-2010s). Library construction relied on 5' RACE. The sequencer was an Illumina HiSeq 2500. A second 7 to 11 cycle PCR used a sample-barcoded 5' primer and a J-beta primer mix. Using fastp trimming at Q25 and MiXCR clonotype assembly, TCRdb reanalyzed the public sequencing data and kept in-frame beta chains. CDR3 protein duplicates are merged, each entry listing the most common genes and DNA. The sample table holds approximately 900,000 distinct CDR3 sequences, of which about 48% were seen once. Of the sample, around an eighth falls within the top ten clones. The sequencing sample was made of blood. These receptor sequences come from a man under 40 in good health.

The CDR3 DNA is TGTGCCAGCAGCCGAATTACGGGACAGGTTTTTTCCACAGATACGCAGTATTTT. It yields the protein CASSRITGQVFSTDTQYF. The chain is built from TRBV14 and TRBJ2-3; TRBD1 aligns across 8 bases. The CDR3 has 18 amino acids. CDR1 is SGHDN and CDR2 is FVKESK in the germline V gene. Germline trimming cut 4 bases from V and 2 bases from J; bases unmatched to any gene: 14.

This clonotype was counted ten times or more. V and J are TRBV4-3 and TRBJ1-2, with a weak D call TRBD1 (6 bases). Germline values: CDR1 LGHNA, CDR2 YSLEER. This CDR3 contains 14 residues. The V end lost 3 bases, the J end lost 8 bases, and 16 bases lay between the germline ends. The CDR3: CASSQDHRVEGYTF. The CDR3 nucleotides read TGCGCCAGCAGCCAGGATCACAGGGTAGAAGGCTACACCTTC.

In this sample, this clonotype turned up a few times. This chain joins TRBV12-3 or TRBV12-4 and TRBJ1-1; D may be TRBD1 (5 bases). CDR3 length: 13 residues. V lost 3 bases and J 4 bases, leaving 9 bases between the germline ends. CDR3 region: CASSFPQGTEAFF. CDR3 nucleotides: TGTGCCAGCAGTTTCCCCCAGGGCACTGAAGCTTTCTTT.